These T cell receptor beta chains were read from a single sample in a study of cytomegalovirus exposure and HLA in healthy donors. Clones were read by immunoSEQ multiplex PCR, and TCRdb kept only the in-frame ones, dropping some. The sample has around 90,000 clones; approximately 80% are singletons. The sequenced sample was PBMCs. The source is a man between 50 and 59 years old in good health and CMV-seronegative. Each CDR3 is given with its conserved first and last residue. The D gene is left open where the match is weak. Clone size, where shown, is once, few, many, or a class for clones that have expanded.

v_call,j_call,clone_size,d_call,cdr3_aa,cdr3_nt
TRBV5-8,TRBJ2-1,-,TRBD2,CASSLGLAGGEQFF,TGTGCCAGCAGCTTGGGACTAGCGGGAGGCGAGCAGTTCTTC
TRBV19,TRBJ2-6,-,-,CASTITAGSGANVLTF,TGTGCCAGTACTATAACAGCCGGCTCTGGGGCCAACGTCCTGACTTTC
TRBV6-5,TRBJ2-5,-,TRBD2,CASSKSGRRQETQYF,TGTGCCAGCAGTAAGAGCGGGAGGCGCCAAGAGACCCAGTACTTC
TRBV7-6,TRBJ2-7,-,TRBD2,CASSLDSPLAGFF,TGTGCCAGCAGCTTAGACTCGCCGCTAGCGGGGTTCTTC
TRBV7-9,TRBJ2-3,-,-,CASRRGGGILSGTDTQYF,TGTGCCAGCAGGCGAGGGGGGGGAATACTTTCTGGCACAGATACGCAGTATTTT
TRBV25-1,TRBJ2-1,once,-,CASRGGTVQFF,TGTGCCAGCAGGGGCGGGACGGTGCAGTTCTTC
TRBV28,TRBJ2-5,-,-,CASFGGKLLQETQYF,TGTGCCAGCTTTGGGGGGAAGTTGCTACAAGAGACCCAGTACTTC
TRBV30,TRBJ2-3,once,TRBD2,CAWSVLAGVTDTQYF,TGTGCCTGGAGTGTACTAGCGGGAGTGACAGATACGCAGTATTTT
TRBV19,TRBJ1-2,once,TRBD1,CASSTWDREIHGYTF,TGTGCCAGTAGCACTTGGGACAGGGAAATCCATGGCTACACCTTC
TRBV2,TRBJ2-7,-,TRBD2,CASSDGTSGIEQYF,TGTGCCAGCAGTGACGGGACTAGCGGGATAGAGCAGTACTTC
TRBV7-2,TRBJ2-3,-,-,CASSLKTGPDTQYF,TGTGCCAGCAGCTTGAAAACAGGGCCAGATACGCAGTATTTT
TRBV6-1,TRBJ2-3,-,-,CASSETRPAGGYTQYF,TGTGCCAGCAGTGAAACCCGGCCAGCGGGCGGGTATACGCAGTATTTT
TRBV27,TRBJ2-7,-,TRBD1,CASSLKTGYYEQYF,TGTGCCAGCAGTTTAAAGACAGGGTACTACGAGCAGTACTTC
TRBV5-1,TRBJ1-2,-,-,CASSLGQNHGYTF,TGCGCCAGCAGCTTGGGACAGAACCATGGCTACACCTTC
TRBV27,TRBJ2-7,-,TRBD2,CASSLAGRGEQYF,TGTGCCAGCAGTTTGGCAGGGAGGGGCGAGCAGTACTTC
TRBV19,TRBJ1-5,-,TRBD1,CASNPFGQEAGQPQHF,TGTGCCAGTAACCCCTTCGGACAGGAGGCCGGTCAGCCCCAGCATTTT
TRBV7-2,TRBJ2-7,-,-,CASSLGEGAYEQYF,TGTGCCAGCAGCTTGGGGGAGGGGGCCTACGAGCAGTACTTC
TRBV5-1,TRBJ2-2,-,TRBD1,CASSSAGTGNTGELFF,TGCGCCAGCAGCTCAGCCGGGACAGGGAACACCGGGGAGCTGTTTTTT
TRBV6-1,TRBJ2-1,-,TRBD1,CASREGTGGYNEQFF,TGTGCCAGCAGGGAAGGGACAGGGGGCTACAATGAGCAGTTCTTC
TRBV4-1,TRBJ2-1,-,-,CASSQTPEYEQFF,TGCGCCAGCAGCCAAACCCCGGAGTATGAGCAGTTCTTC
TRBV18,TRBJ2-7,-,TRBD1,CASSPGQLSYEQYF,TGTGCCAGCTCACCGGGACAGCTTTCCTACGAGCAGTACTTC
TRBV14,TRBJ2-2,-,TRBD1,CASSRSGTGGPNTGELFF,TGTGCCAGCAGCCGCTCCGGGACAGGGGGCCCGAACACCGGGGAGCTGTTTTTT
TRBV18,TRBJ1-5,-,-,CASSPTFSASNQPQHF,TGTGCCAGCTCACCTACCTTTTCAGCGAGCAATCAGCCCCAGCATTTT
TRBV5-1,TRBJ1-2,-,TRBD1,CASTWDRDGYTF,TGCGCCAGCACCTGGGACAGGGATGGGTACACCTTC
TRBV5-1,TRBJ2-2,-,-,CASSLQAGYTGELFF,TGCGCCAGCAGCCTCCAGGCAGGTTACACCGGGGAGCTGTTTTTT
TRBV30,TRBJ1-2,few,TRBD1,CAWSVQGAIGYTF,TGTGCCTGGAGTGTACAGGGGGCGATTGGCTACACCTTC
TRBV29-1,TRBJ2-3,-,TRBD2,CSVHGAGGNSDTQYF,TGCAGCGTGCACGGAGCGGGAGGGAATTCAGATACGCAGTATTTT
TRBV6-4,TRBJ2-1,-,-,CASSDSRQVSSYNEQFF,TGTGCCAGCAGTGACTCCAGACAGGTCAGCTCCTACAATGAGCAGTTCTTC
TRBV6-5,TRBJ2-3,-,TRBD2,CASGGGLGVADTQYF,TGTGCCAGCGGAGGGGGACTAGGGGTCGCAGATACGCAGTATTTT
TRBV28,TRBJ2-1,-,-,CASRPGTSYNEQFF,TGTGCCAGCAGACCCGGGACTTCTTACAATGAGCAGTTCTTC
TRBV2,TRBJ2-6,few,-,CASIPIPGSGANVLTF,TGTGCCAGCATTCCCATCCCAGGGTCCGGGGCCAACGTCCTGACTTTC
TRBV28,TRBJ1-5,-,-,CASLDRLNQPQHF,TGTGCCAGCCTCGACAGGCTCAATCAGCCCCAGCATTTT
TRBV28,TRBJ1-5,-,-,CASSSRGGIRGVQHF,TGTGCCAGCAGTTCGCGTGGGGGTATCCGGGGGGTCCAGCATTTT
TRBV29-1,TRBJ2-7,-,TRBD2,CSVEDNASGDYEQYF,TGCAGCGTTGAAGATAACGCTAGCGGGGACTACGAGCAGTACTTC
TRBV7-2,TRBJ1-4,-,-,CASSLARNNEKLFF,TGTGCCAGCAGCTTAGCGCGGAATAATGAAAAACTGTTTTTT
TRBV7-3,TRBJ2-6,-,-,CASSRARGSGANVLTF,TGTGCCAGCAGCAGGGCAAGGGGATCTGGGGCCAACGTCCTGACTTTC
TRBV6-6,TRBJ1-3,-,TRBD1,CASSGQARNTIYF,TGTGCCAGCAGTGGACAGGCCCGAAACACCATATATTTT
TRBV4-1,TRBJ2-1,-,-,CASSQDRGYNEQFF,TGCGCCAGCAGCCAAGATCGGGGGTACAATGAGCAGTTCTTC
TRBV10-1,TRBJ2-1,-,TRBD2,CASSEHPSGNEQFF,TGCGCCAGCAGTGAGCATCCTAGCGGAAATGAGCAGTTCTTC
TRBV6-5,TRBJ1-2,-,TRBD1,CASSYLSKGQNYGYTF,TGTGCCAGCAGTTACCTCTCTAAGGGACAGAACTATGGCTACACCTTC
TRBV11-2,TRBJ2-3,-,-,CASSLVRGTSTDTQYF,TGTGCCAGCAGCTTAGTGCGGGGGACAAGCACAGATACGCAGTATTTT
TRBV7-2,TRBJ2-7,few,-,CASSPTGTRSYEQYF,TGTGCCAGCAGTCCAACCGGGACTCGCTCCTACGAGCAGTACTTC
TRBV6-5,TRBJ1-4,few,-,CASSYSGGQGEKLFF,TGTGCCAGCAGTTACTCGGGTGGGCAGGGTGAAAAACTGTTTTTT
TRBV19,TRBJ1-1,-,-,CASSIWAGDMNTEAFF,TGTGCCAGTAGTATCTGGGCGGGAGATATGAACACTGAAGCTTTCTTT
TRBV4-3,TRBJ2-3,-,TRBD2,CASSQNPRSGAGEADTQYF,TGCGCCAGCAGCCAAAACCCTCGGTCGGGAGCGGGAGAAGCAGATACGCAGTATTTT
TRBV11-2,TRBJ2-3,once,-,CASSSGRSGADTQYF,TGTGCCAGCAGCTCAGGGAGGTCGGGCGCAGATACGCAGTATTTT
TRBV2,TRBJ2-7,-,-,CASSAGTPAEQYF,TGTGCCAGCAGTGCCGGGACTCCCGCCGAGCAGTACTTC
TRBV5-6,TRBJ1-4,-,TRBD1,CASSLQGPTNEKLFF,TGTGCCAGCAGCTTACAGGGGCCAACTAATGAAAAACTGTTTTTT